The 3 T cell receptor beta chains below all came from one sample that was sequenced in a study of cytomegalovirus exposure and HLA in healthy donors. TCRdb's copy holds only in-frame clones and misses some; the assay was immunoSEQ multiplex PCR. The table includes 120,000 or so clones, about 87% detected once. Sequencing was performed on PBMCs. These receptors were collected from a woman under 30 in good health and CMV-seronegative.

This rearrangement joins TRBV7-2 to TRBJ2-7; a weak D match, TRBD1 (6 bases). V was clipped by 5 bases and J by 0 bases, with 14 bases between them. The germline V gene encodes CDR1 SGHTA and CDR2 FQGNSA. The CDR3 covers 15 residues. The chain's CDR3 is CASSQDRSSSYEQYF. The CDR3 nucleotides read TGTGCCAGCAGCCAAGACAGGTCGAGCTCCTACGAGCAGTACTTC.

CDR3 coding DNA: TGTGCCAGCAGTGACTGGAACCGCGGGGGTGAGCAGTTCTTC. It specifies CASSDWNRGGEQFF. The chain employs TRBV2 and TRBJ2-1, with 7 bases lining up with TRBD2. CDR3 length: 14 residues. CDR1 is SNHLY and CDR2 is FYNNEI in the germline V gene. Germline trimming cut 3 bases from V and 9 bases from J; bases unmatched to any gene: 8.

This rearrangement joins TRBV7-8 to TRBJ1-5; 10 positions agree with TRBD1. The germline gives CDR1 SGHVS, CDR2 FQNEAQ. The junction had 10 bases not matched to a gene; V was cut back by 5 bases and J by 3 bases. The CDR3 sequence is 17 residues long. CDR3 region: CASSNAGTGVDNQPQHF. The CDR3 DNA sequence: TGTGCCAGCAGCAACGCCGGGACAGGGGTGGACAATCAGCCCCAGCATTTT. Looking up the rest from reference TRBV7-8 and TRBJ1-5 gives the full variable domain: GAGVSQSPRYKVAKRGQDVALRCDPISGHVSLFWYQQALGQGPEFLTYFQNEAQLDKSGLPSDRFFAERPEGSVSTLKIQRTQQEDSAVYLCASSNAGTGVDNQPQHFGDGTRLSIL.